These 20 T cell receptor beta chains came from one sample sequenced in a study of control samples from healthy donors and cancer patients (TCRdb year 2020). Library creation used the immunoSEQ multiplex PCR assay. Imported from immuneACCESS, the table was reduced by TCRdb to in-frame sequences with V and J called. These copies leave out some clones; in studies compared against another copy, an unresolved V gene accounts for under half, and the cause of the remainder is not known. In all, the sample holds about 48,000 clones, and approximately 93% of those were seen once. The ten largest clones add up to 20% to 30% of the sample. Sequencing was carried out using PBMCs. Receptors were obtained from a woman in her fifties or sixties with head and neck cancer.

J is TRBJ1-6 and V is TRBV5-1; D is possibly TRBD1 (5 bases). The germline CDR1 and CDR2 sequences are SGHRS and YFSETQ. The ends were cut back, 4 bases at V and 0 bases at J, with 14 bases in the middle. CDR3 size: 17 residues. The CDR3 DNA reads as TGCGCCAGCAGCGCTGGGGCCGAAAGCTCCTATAATTCACCCCTCCACTTT. Translation: CASSAGAESSYNSPLHF.

The table lists this clone with a count of one. V and J are TRBV7-8 and TRBJ2-5, with 7 bases identical to TRBD1. This CDR3 has 16 amino acids. Germline V CDR1 and CDR2: SGHVS, FQNEAQ. Losses at the gene ends were 4 bases for V and 7 bases for J; bases not matched to a gene: 15. The CDR3 loop is CASSSAGQAGVGTQYF. CDR3 in DNA: TGTGCCAGCAGCTCCGCCGGACAGGCAGGGGTGGGGACCCAGTACTTC.

The chain has TRBV6-6 and TRBJ2-3; 8 nucleotides align to TRBD2. The CDR3 has 15 residues. Germline V CDR1 and CDR2: MNHNY, SVGAGI (reference sequence). V dropped 8 bases and J dropped 3; count of bases not matched to a gene: 10. As DNA, the CDR3 is TGTGCCAGCGGACGTCCTGGACTAGCAACAGATACGCAGTATTTT. Its translation: CASGRPGLATDTQYF.

This sequence joins TRBV7-7 and TRBJ2-4; D not resolved. Trimming took 4 bases from V and 6 from J, leaving 13 bases between them. Germline V lookup: CDR1 SSHAT, CDR2 FNYEAQ (reference sequence). CDR3 size: 14 residues. CDR3 DNA: TGTGCCAGCAGCTCAGACCCCCCTAGAAACATTCAGTACTTC. This encodes CASSSDPPRNIQYF.

The chain employs TRBV18 and TRBJ2-2, with D hard to call. Germline values: CDR1 KGHSH, CDR2 LQKENI. Trimming shortened V by 6 bases and J by 8 bases, and 13 bases separated the two germline ends. The CDR3 sequence is 13 residues long. CDR3 loop: CASSQISRGELFF. The CDR3 nucleotides read TGTGCCAGCTCCCAGATATCCAGGGGGGAGCTGTTTTTT.

The V gene is TRBV18, the J gene TRBJ2-1; TRBD1 or TRBD2 may be the D gene (5 bases each). The CDR3 runs 17 residues. The germline gives CDR1 KGHSH, CDR2 LQKENI. The V gene lost 0 bases and the J gene lost 3 bases, with 15 bases spanning the gap. The CDR3 loop is CASSPPGPGLSYNEQFF. In DNA form, the CDR3 reads TGTGCCAGCTCACCACCGGGACCTGGACTGAGCTACAATGAGCAGTTCTTC.

V usage is TRBV9 and J usage is TRBJ1-1; D is possibly TRBD1 (6 bases). V was clipped by 3 bases and J by 5 bases, with 14 bases between them. Germline lookup yields CDR1 SGDLS and CDR2 YYNGEE. The CDR3 sequence is 14 residues long. The CDR3 loop is CASSAPGGGTEAFF. The CDR3 DNA reads TGTGCCAGCAGCGCTCCCGGGGGCGGTACTGAAGCTTTCTTT.

Written as DNA, the CDR3 is TGTGCCAGCACTATAGCGGGGGGGAACACCGGGGAGCTGTTTTTT. Translation: CASTIAGGNTGELFF. The chain recombines TRBV2 with TRBJ2-2, with 10 bases fitting TRBD2. Germline CDR1 and CDR2: SNHLY and FYNNEI. Losses at the gene ends were 7 bases for V and 1 base for J; bases not matched to a gene: 3. This CDR3 is built from 15 residues.

This clone was recorded once. The gene calls are TRBV19 and TRBJ1-1, with D tentatively TRBD1 (6 bases). Germline V gene lookup returns CDR1 LNHDA and CDR2 SQIVND (reference sequence). V was cut by 5 bases and J by 5 bases, with 15 bases left in between. CDR3 length equals 14 residues. CDR3 DNA: TGTGCCAGTAGTGCCGGGTCCCAGGGGACTGAAGCTTTCTTT. It encodes CASSAGSQGTEAFF. Supplemented by reference TRBV19 and TRBJ1-1, the full variable domain reads DGGITQSPKYLFRKEGQNVTLSCEQNLNHDAMYWYRQDPGQGLRLIYYSQIVNDFQKGDIAEGYSVSREKKESFPLTVTSAQKNPTAFYLCASSAGSQGTEAFFGQGTRLTVV.

V is TRBV3-1 (or the pseudogene TRBV3-2) and J is TRBJ1-2; D ambiguous. Germline CDR1 is LGHDT and CDR2 is YNNKEL (reference sequence). V was pared by 4 bases and J by 4 bases, with 10 bases between. The CDR3 is made up of 13 amino acids. In DNA form, the CDR3 reads TGTGCCAGCAGCCCAGAGGGTCCCTATGGCTACACCTTC. It yields the protein CASSPEGPYGYTF.

CDR3 sequence: CASRDFDSGSQDFYEQYF. The CDR3 nucleotides read TGTGCCAGCAGGGATTTCGATAGCGGGAGTCAGGACTTCTACGAGCAGTACTTC. This sequence joins TRBV11-2 and TRBJ2-7; 9 bases map to TRBD2. CDR1 and CDR2 from the germline V gene are SGHAT and FQNNGV. V shed 6 bases, J shed 3 bases, and the junction held 18 bases outside the gene matches. CDR3 length equals 18 residues.

In nucleotides, the CDR3 is TGTGCCAGCGGGACAGGGAACACCGGGGAGCTGTTTTTT. As protein: CASGTGNTGELFF. The chain recombines TRBV2 with TRBJ2-2, with 8 bases aligning to TRBD1. With V trimmed by 8 bases and J by 1 base, 0 bases remained unmatched. Germline V gene lookup returns CDR1 SNHLY and CDR2 FYNNEI. The CDR3 has 13 amino acids.

A single count supports this clone. The rearrangement links TRBV19 to TRBJ2-2; D is possibly TRBD2 (6 bases). The CDR3 length is 15 residues. Trimming pared 3 bases from V and 4 bases from J, leaving 12 bases between. Germline-derived CDR1 and CDR2 are LNHDA and SQIVND (reference sequence). The CDR3 is CASSIGGVFTGELFF. The CDR3 region has the DNA TGTGCCAGTAGTATCGGCGGGGTTTTCACCGGGGAGCTGTTTTTT.

The rearrangement uses TRBV5-6 and TRBJ2-7; D possibly corresponds to TRBD2 (5 bases). CDR3 length: 13 amino acids. Germline CDR1 and CDR2: SGHDT and YYEEEE. Trimming took 4 bases from V and 3 from J, leaving 11 bases between them. CDR3 sequence: CASSDRGFYEQYF. The CDR3 DNA is TGTGCCAGCAGCGACCGGGGTTTCTACGAGCAGTACTTC.

There are a few counts of this clone. This chain uses TRBV4-1 with TRBJ1-2; possibly TRBD1 for D (6 bases). Germline CDR1 MGHRA, CDR2 YSYEKL. Trimming pared 8 bases from V and 4 bases from J, leaving 20 bases between. The CDR3 sequence is 15 residues long. The CDR3 reads CASANRDTPVYGYTF. The CDR3 DNA follows: TGCGCCAGCGCTAACCGGGACACGCCGGTCTATGGCTACACCTTC.

The CDR3: CASKAGVTGELFF. DNA of the CDR3: TGTGCCAGCAAGGCGGGAGTGACCGGGGAGCTGTTTTTT. The V call is TRBV6-5, the J call TRBJ2-2, with 7 positions matching TRBD2. The V gene's germline CDR1 is MNHEY and CDR2 SVGAGI. This CDR3 region has 13 residues. V was clipped by 7 bases and J by 5 bases; unmatched bases: 4.

The rearrangement uses TRBV18 and TRBJ2-7, with 8 nucleotides matching TRBD2. The CDR3 sequence is 14 residues long. The germline V gene has CDR1 KGHSH and CDR2 LQKENI. The J segment lost 6 bases and the V segment lost 0 bases, leaving 4 bases of the junction unmatched. CDR3 region: CASSPPSGGAEQYF. In nucleotides, the CDR3 is TGTGCCAGCTCACCACCGTCGGGGGGGGCCGAGCAGTACTTC.

J is TRBJ1-5 and V is TRBV24-1, with 8 nucleotides matching TRBD1. There are 13 residues in the CDR3. Germline trimming cut 11 bases from V and 3 bases from J; bases unmatched to any gene: 5. Germline CDR1 KGHDR, CDR2 SFDVKD. CDR3 DNA: TGTGCCATTTCGGACAGGGACAATCAGCCCCAGCATTTT. Its translation is CAISDRDNQPQHF.

The J gene is TRBJ2-1, the V gene TRBV6-6; D gene unclear. Germline V CDR1 and CDR2: MNHNY, SVGAGI (reference sequence). The V and J ends lost 2 bases and 5 bases respectively, with 7 bases between them. The CDR3 totals 13 residues. CDR3 in amino acids: CASSYIPNNEQFF. The CDR3 nucleotides read TGTGCCAGCAGTTACATTCCTAACAATGAGCAGTTCTTC.

The chain is built from TRBV27 and TRBJ1-2; no definite D call. There are 15 residues in the CDR3. The V end lost 6 bases, the J end lost 4 bases, and 18 bases lay between the germline ends. Germline CDR1 reads MNHEY; CDR2 reads SMNVEV (reference sequence). The CDR3 coding sequence is TGTGCCAGCAGGGTATCAGGTGGCCCATCCTATGGCTACACCTTC. Translating it yields CASRVSGGPSYGYTF.